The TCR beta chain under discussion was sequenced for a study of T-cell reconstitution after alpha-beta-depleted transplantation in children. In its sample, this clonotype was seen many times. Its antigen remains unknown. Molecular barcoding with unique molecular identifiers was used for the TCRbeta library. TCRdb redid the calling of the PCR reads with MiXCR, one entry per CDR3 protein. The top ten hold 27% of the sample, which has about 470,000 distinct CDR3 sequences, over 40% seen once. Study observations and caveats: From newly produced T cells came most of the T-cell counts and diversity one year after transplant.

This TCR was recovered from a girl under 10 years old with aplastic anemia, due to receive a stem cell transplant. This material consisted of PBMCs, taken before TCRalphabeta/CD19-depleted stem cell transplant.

The CDR3 loop is CASSLDRGIYEQYF. The DNA for the CDR3 is TGTGCCAGCAGCTTGGACAGGGGGATTTACGAGCAGTACTTC. This sequence joins TRBV5-5 and TRBJ2-7, with 8 bases identical to TRBD1. This CDR3 comprises 14 residues. The germline gives CDR1 SGHKS, CDR2 YYEKEE (reference sequence). J gave up 4 bases and V 0 bases, and 3 bases lay outside the gene matches.